Listed here are 9 T cell receptor beta chains from one sample, sequenced in a study of beta chain features in type 1 diabetes. Findings and limits, study-wide: Shortening of TCRB CDR3s, moderate but significant, appeared in all four CD4+ subsets of Type 1 diabetes patients.

Which antigens these TCRs recognize remains unknown. Sequencing targeted expressed TCRB transcripts, as all isolated RNA had been reverse transcribed. Measured with immunoSEQ multiplex PCR; TCRdb has only the in-frame clones, and not every one. The sample lists roughly 340,000 clones; less than 15% were seen once. Specimen: naive CD4+ T cells from blood. The receptors come from a woman under 30 with type 1 diabetes.

The gene calls are TRBV4-2 and TRBJ2-7; 7 bases map to TRBD2. Germline loops: CDR1 LGHNA, CDR2 YNFKEQ. CDR3 length: 15 residues. V was clipped by 0 bases and J by 4 bases; unmatched bases: 6. CDR3 residues: CASSQEATRGYEQYF. In nucleotides, the CDR3 is TGTGCCAGCAGCCAAGAGGCTACGCGGGGGTACGAGCAGTACTTC.

This clone was found a few times. The chain carries TRBV7-9 and TRBJ2-3, with a tentative D call TRBD2 (6 bases). Germline V CDR1 and CDR2: SEHNR, FQNEAQ (reference sequence). The V and J ends lost 4 bases and 4 bases respectively, with 18 bases between them. This CDR3 is 16 amino acids long. The CDR3 region is CASSSSGGRRADTQYF. Written as DNA, the CDR3 is TGTGCCAGCAGCTCCAGTGGGGGGAGACGGGCAGATACGCAGTATTTT.

This chain uses TRBV2 with TRBJ2-6, with D uncertain. From germline, CDR1 is SNHLY and CDR2 FYNNEI. Deletions cut 3 bases from V and 0 bases from J, with 6 bases between. This CDR3 region has 15 residues. CDR3: CASSESGSGANVLTF. The CDR3 DNA follows: TGTGCCAGCAGTGAGTCCGGCTCTGGGGCCAACGTCCTGACTTTC.

The rearrangement uses TRBV5-5 and TRBJ2-1, with 11 bases fitting TRBD2. Unmatched junction bases numbered 13, after V lost 4 bases and J lost 1 base. The germline V gene encodes CDR1 SGHKS and CDR2 YYEKEE (reference sequence). This CDR3 is 19 amino acids long. DNA for the CDR3: TGTGCCAGCAGCCGCAGCCTAGCGGGAGGCACCCAGTCCTACAATGAGCAGTTCTTC. It codes for CASSRSLAGGTQSYNEQFF.

This clone occurred a few times. The chain couples TRBV13 to TRBJ2-5; tentatively, D is TRBD2 (7 bases). V lost 2 bases and J lost 0, with 19 bases in between. Germline V lookup: CDR1 PRHDT, CDR2 FYEKMQ (reference sequence). The CDR3 is made up of 18 amino acids. The CDR3 sequence: CASSLRRLGGRYQETQYF. The CDR3 bases are TGTGCCAGCAGCTTAAGGAGGCTCGGGGGGCGGTACCAAGAGACCCAGTACTTC. Full variable domain (outside the CDR3, taken from reference TRBV13 and TRBJ2-5): AAGVIQSPRHLIKEKRETATLKCYPIPRHDTVYWYQQGPGQDPQFLISFYEKMQSDKGSIPDRFSAQQFSDYHSELNMSSLELGDSALYFCASSLRRLGGRYQETQYFGPGTRLLVL.

This clone was counted between two and nine times. V usage is TRBV4-3 and J usage is TRBJ1-2; tentative D call: TRBD1 (6 bases). Germline assignment: CDR1 LGHNA and CDR2 YSLEER. This CDR3 has 19 residues. Trimming pared 0 bases from V and 5 bases from J, leaving 25 bases between. The CDR3 bases are TGCGCCAGCAGCCAAGAAGCCCCCGGGACACCAAATCTGGGATATGGCTACACCTTC. It specifies CASSQEAPGTPNLGYGYTF.

There are a few counts of this clone. The rearrangement joins TRBV29-1 to TRBJ1-2; D is undetermined. The germline V gene has CDR1 SQVTM and CDR2 ANQGSEA. V was clipped by 3 bases and J by 13 bases, with 12 bases between them. This CDR3 is 10 amino acids long. The CDR3 loop is CSVDVEGSTF. CDR3 nucleotides: TGCAGCGTTGATGTGGAGGGAAGCACCTTC. Full variable domain (rest looked up from reference TRBV29-1 and TRBJ1-2): SAVISQKPSRDICQRGTSLTIQCQVDSQVTMMFWYRQQPGQSLTLIATANQGSEATYESGFVIDKFPISRPNLTFSTLTVSNMSPEDSSIYLCSVDVEGSTFGSGTRLTVV.

The chain carries TRBV7-2 and TRBJ2-1; 13 nucleotides align to TRBD2. V gave up 5 bases and J gave up 8 bases; unmatched junction bases: 9. CDR3 length: 16 amino acids. Germline CDR1 and CDR2: SGHTA and FQGNSA. The DNA of the CDR3 is TGTGCCAGCAGCCCCGGACTAGCGGGAGTCTTTGATGAGCAGTTCTTC. Protein: CASSPGLAGVFDEQFF.

V is TRBV10-3 and J is TRBJ2-1; 10 nucleotides agree with TRBD2. The V segment lost 6 bases and the J segment 5 bases; nucleotides outside the gene matches: 4. This CDR3 has 14 residues. Germline CDR1 is ENHRY and CDR2 is SYGVKD. The CDR3 loop is CAIRGLATHNEQFF. The CDR3 nucleotides read TGTGCCATCAGGGGACTAGCGACCCACAATGAGCAGTTCTTC.